These 32 T cell receptor beta chains share one sample of origin, sequenced in a study of T cell responses to AZD1222 COVID-19 vaccine. Clones were read by immunoSEQ multiplex PCR, and TCRdb kept only the in-frame ones, dropping some. Here the sample spans over 90,000 clones, around 90% being singletons. The sample in question was peripheral blood, obtained on day 0 of AZD1222 vaccination. All receptors derive from an adult in good health.

This clone was observed a few times. The chain links TRBV9 to TRBJ1-6; no definite D call. Germline V gene lookup returns CDR1 SGDLS and CDR2 YYNGEE. V dropped 4 bases and J dropped 7 bases, with 15 bases sitting between them. The CDR3 contains 15 residues. The CDR3: CASSPRTDGNSPLHF. The CDR3 DNA sequence: TGTGCCAGCAGCCCCCGGACGGATGGGAATTCACCCCTCCACTTT.

This sequence joins TRBV18 and TRBJ2-7; 9 nucleotides line up with TRBD1. The ends lost 2 bases at V and 6 bases at J; junction bases unmatched: 8. CDR3 size: 15 residues. From germline, CDR1 is KGHSH and CDR2 LQKENI. CDR3 in amino acids: CASSPTTGQGLEQYF. In nucleotides, the CDR3 is TGTGCCAGCTCACCAACGACGGGACAGGGTCTCGAGCAGTACTTC.

The chain combines TRBV28 with TRBJ1-2; D might be TRBD1 (5 bases). V lost 6 bases, J lost 7 bases, and 9 bases lay in between. CDR1 is MDHEN, CDR2 SYDVKM, per germline. The CDR3 has 11 amino acids. The CDR3 nucleotides are TGTGCCAGCAGCCCGGGGGTTGGCTACACCTTC. The encoded protein is CASSPGVGYTF.

With respect to this clone: One end of the junction is discordant with germline, which a read error may explain. The chain carries TRBV7-7 and TRBJ2-5, with 13 bases matching TRBD2. The germline V gene encodes CDR1 SSHAT and CDR2 FNYEAQ (reference sequence). The length of the CDR3 is 19 residues. The CDR3 spells CASSLEPPTSGGSWETQYF. As DNA, the CDR3 is TGTGCTAGCAGCTTAGAGCCGCCGACTAGCGGGGGGTCCTGGGAGACCCAGTACTTC.

The chain links TRBV28 to TRBJ2-4; 10 bases are a match to TRBD1. Losses at the gene ends were 6 bases for V and 0 bases for J; bases not matched to a gene: 5. This CDR3 contains 16 residues. From germline, CDR1 is MDHEN and CDR2 SYDVKM. The CDR3 nucleotides read TGTGCCAGCAGGGACAGGGGGTACTCAGCCAAAAACATTCAGTACTTC. It is translated as CASRDRGYSAKNIQYF.

This chain connects TRBV19 to TRBJ1-2, with unresolved D. V was trimmed by 3 bases and J by 6 bases, leaving 11 bases between them. The CDR3 contains 13 residues. Germline V gene lookup returns CDR1 LNHDA and CDR2 SQIVND (reference sequence). In nucleotides, the CDR3 is TGTGCCAGTAGTATCCCAGGAATGGATGGCTACACCTTC. Translation gives CASSIPGMDGYTF.

The count of this clone is one. V is TRBV7-3 and J is TRBJ2-3, with 9 bases matching TRBD2. Germline V gene sequence: CDR1 SGHTA, CDR2 FQGTGA. The CDR3 has 15 amino acids. V was pared by 3 bases and J by 8 bases, with 9 bases of the junction left unmatched. CDR3 sequence (DNA): TGTGCCAGCAGCTTTAGCGGGGGCCCCGGAGGTACGCAGTATTTT. This codes for CASSFSGGPGGTQYF.

The chain combines TRBV3-1 (or the pseudogene TRBV3-2) with TRBJ1-5, with D maybe TRBD1 (6 bases). Deletions cut 1 base from V and 9 bases from J, with 13 bases between. The CDR3 extends over 14 amino acids. CDR1 and CDR2 from the germline V gene are LGHDT and YNNKEL (reference sequence). CDR3 DNA sequence: TGTGCCAGCAGCCAAGGGGGGGGGCATTCGCCCCAGCATTTT. Protein sequence: CASSQGGGHSPQHF.

Here the CDR3 reads CASSLASIGDKVEKLFF. Here the CDR3 DNA reads TGTGCCAGCAGCTTAGCGAGTATTGGGGACAAGGTAGAAAAACTGTTTTTT. The V gene is TRBV7-9, the J gene TRBJ1-4; D may be TRBD1 (6 bases). V dropped 0 bases and J dropped 8 bases, with 19 bases sitting between them. The CDR3 extends over 17 amino acids. Germline V gene sequence: CDR1 SEHNR, CDR2 FQNEAQ (reference sequence).

The chain has TRBV3-1 (or the pseudogene TRBV3-2) and TRBJ2-1, with D possibly being TRBD2 (6 bases). Between the trimmed V and J ends, which lost 2 bases and 6 bases, there was a span of 11 bases. Germline V gene lookup returns CDR1 LGHDT and CDR2 YNNKEL (reference sequence). This CDR3 has 14 residues. The CDR3 coding sequence is TGTGCCAGCAGCCAATATCGGACTATCAATGAGCAGTTCTTC. This gives the protein CASSQYRTINEQFF.

The genes are TRBV7-8 and TRBJ1-3; D is perhaps TRBD1 (5 bases). The CDR3 loop spans 17 amino acids. Trimming removed 11 bases at V and 1 base at J, with 24 bases between. CDR1 is SGHVS, CDR2 FQNEAQ, per germline. The CDR3 nucleotides read TGTGCCCGAGCTCCACGGGGCCAGACACCTTCTGGAAACACCATATATTTT. Its protein product is CARAPRGQTPSGNTIYF.

The chain carries TRBV6-5 and TRBJ1-1; no definite D call. The V end lost 0 bases, the J end lost 7 bases, and 12 bases lay between the germline ends. CDR1 and CDR2 (germline): MNHEY, SVGAGI. This CDR3 is built from 14 residues. CDR3 sequence reads: CASSYSRTRLEAFF. In DNA, the CDR3 is TGTGCCAGCAGTTACTCGCGAACACGCCTTGAAGCTTTCTTT.

The rearrangement joins TRBV18 to TRBJ1-1; D is possibly TRBD1 (6 bases). Germline lookup yields CDR1 KGHSH and CDR2 LQKENI. The CDR3 spans 13 residues. With 6 bases removed from V and 4 bases from J, the gap between germline ends came to 12 bases. Written as DNA, the CDR3 is TGTGCCAGCTCCGTGAGGGGGGGCACTGAAGCTTTCTTT. Its translation is CASSVRGGTEAFF.

The chain has TRBV6-4 and TRBJ1-2, with TRBD1 matching over 7 bases. The CDR3 extends over 17 amino acids. V lost 0 bases to trimming and J lost 4 bases; unmatched junction nucleotides: 11. The germline CDR1 and CDR2 sequences are MRHNA and SNTAGT. CDR3 in amino acids: CASSDSNSGGATYGYTF. Written as DNA, the CDR3 is TGTGCCAGCAGTGACTCCAACTCAGGGGGAGCTACCTATGGCTACACCTTC.

The V gene is TRBV7-2, the J gene TRBJ1-2, with 8 nucleotides matching TRBD1. Losses at the gene ends were 5 bases for V and 4 bases for J; bases not matched to a gene: 9. The CDR3 contains 15 residues. Germline CDR1 SGHTA, CDR2 FQGNSA. The CDR3 loop reads CASSPRTGRSYGYTF. In DNA form, the CDR3 reads TGTGCCAGCAGCCCGCGGACAGGGAGGAGCTATGGCTACACCTTC.

The rearrangement links TRBV2 to TRBJ2-2; tentatively, D is TRBD1 (6 bases). CDR1 is SNHLY, CDR2 FYNNEI, per germline. The CDR3 has 12 residues. The ends were cut back, 7 bases at V and 4 bases at J, with 7 bases in the middle. The chain's CDR3 is CASIGGTGELFF. The DNA of the CDR3 is TGTGCCAGCATAGGGGGCACCGGGGAGCTGTTTTTT.

This clone was counted a single time. The DNA for the CDR3 is TGTGCCAGCAGCTTACCCCAGGCAGGGGGGGGACTGCAAGAGACCCAGTACTTC. The encoded protein is CASSLPQAGGGLQETQYF. The chain couples TRBV7-9 to TRBJ2-5; D assignment may be TRBD1 or TRBD2 (7 bases each). The V gene lost 2 bases and the J gene lost 2 bases, with 21 bases spanning the gap. The CDR3 has 18 residues. Looked up from germline, CDR1 is SEHNR and CDR2 is FQNEAQ (reference sequence).

The rearrangement uses TRBV28 and TRBJ1-2, with TRBD1 as a possible D gene (6 bases). The V gene's germline CDR1 is MDHEN and CDR2 SYDVKM. Trimming shortened V by 7 bases and J by 4 bases, and 13 bases separated the two germline ends. This CDR3 has 13 residues. The CDR3 DNA follows: TGTGCCAGCACGGATCGGACAGTCTATGGCTACACCTTC. This gives the protein CASTDRTVYGYTF.

The chain carries TRBV6-5 and TRBJ1-5; 9 bases agree with TRBD1. Germline V gives CDR1 MNHEY, CDR2 SVGAGI. The CDR3 sequence is 14 residues long. J lost 3 bases, V lost 5 bases, and 2 bases had no gene match. As DNA, the CDR3 is TGTGCCAGCAGTAGGACAGGGGACAATCAGCCCCAGCATTTT. Residues: CASSRTGDNQPQHF.

The table lists this clone with a count of one. The chain links TRBV11-2 to TRBJ2-7, with 9 bases aligning to TRBD2. Germline CDR1 reads SGHAT; CDR2 reads FQNNGV. V trimming: 3 bases; J trimming: 3 bases; junction bases outside the gene matches: 15. The CDR3 covers 18 residues. As DNA, the CDR3 is TGTGCCAGCAGCTTTAATAGGCGGGGGGGCCGGTTTTTCTACGAGCAGTACTTC. Translated: CASSFNRRGGRFFYEQYF.

The table lists this clone with a count of one. V gene TRBV19 combines with J gene TRBJ1-5; D not certain. Germline V gene lookup returns CDR1 LNHDA and CDR2 SQIVND (reference sequence). This CDR3 region has 14 residues. V dropped 0 bases and J dropped 7 bases, with 10 bases sitting between them. As DNA, the CDR3 is TGTGCCAGTAGTATAGAGGGAGTATGGCAGCCCCAGCATTTT. This gives the protein CASSIEGVWQPQHF.

V gene TRBV7-3 combines with J gene TRBJ1-2; perhaps TRBD1 as D (6 bases). Trimming stripped 4 bases from V and 6 bases from J, with 21 bases between. Germline CDR1 reads SGHTA; CDR2 reads FQGTGA. This CDR3 has 16 amino acids. The DNA of the CDR3 is TGTGCCAGCAGCTCCGCCCGGGCCAGGGGTATGAATGGCTACACCTTC. This translates into CASSSARARGMNGYTF.

This clone was counted only a few times. The V call is TRBV15, the J call TRBJ2-1; D remains unclear. The V gene lost 0 bases and the J gene lost 9 bases, with 9 bases spanning the gap. The CDR3 has 13 amino acids. CDR1 and CDR2 (germline): LNHNV, YYDKDF (reference sequence). The CDR3 sequence is CATSREGVIEQFF. DNA of the CDR3: TGTGCCACCAGCAGAGAAGGAGTTATTGAGCAGTTCTTC. Together with reference TRBV15 and TRBJ2-1, the CDR3 gives the full variable domain: DAMVIQNPRYQVTQFGKPVTLSCSQTLNHNVMYWYQQKSSQAPKLLFHYYDKDFNNEADTPDNFQSRRPNTSFCFLDIRSPGLGDTAMYLCATSREGVIEQFFGPGTRLTVL.

This clone has a single count. This chain joins TRBV4-3 and TRBJ2-3, with TRBD2 as a possible D gene (7 bases). This CDR3 is built from 16 residues. Germline CDR1 LGHNA, CDR2 YSLEER. Trimming cost V 1 base and J 6 bases, with 17 bases left between them. The CDR3 DNA follows: TGCGCCAGCAGCCAAGTTTTGGGGAGGGGGACGGATACGCAGTATTTT. Protein: CASSQVLGRGTDTQYF.

The chain uses TRBV11-2 and TRBJ1-4; TRBD1 aligns across 7 bases. J gave up 11 bases and V 5 bases, and 11 bases lay outside the gene matches. The CDR3 runs 14 residues. Germline V gene sequence: CDR1 SGHAT, CDR2 FQNNGV. DNA of the CDR3: TGTGCCAGCAGCCAGGGGGGGGAGAGGCGTAAACTGTTTTTT. This sequence encodes CASSQGGERRKLFF. Using reference TRBV11-2 and TRBJ1-4 for the parts outside the CDR3, the full variable domain is EAGVAQSPRYKIIEKRQSVAFWCNPISGHATLYWYQQILGQGPKLLIQFQNNGVVDDSQLPKDRFSAERLKGVDSTLKIQPAKLEDSAVYLCASSQGGERRKLFFGSGTQLSVL.

The chain employs TRBV9 and TRBJ2-4; D is undetermined. The CDR3 totals 13 residues. V was cut by 4 bases and J by 5 bases, with 10 bases left in between. CDR1 is SGDLS, CDR2 YYNGEE, per germline. CDR3 residues: CASSPGLQNIQYF. The CDR3 DNA reads TGTGCCAGCAGCCCGGGTTTACAAAACATTCAGTACTTC. The complete variable domain, with remaining parts taken from reference TRBV9 and TRBJ2-4, reads DSGVTQTPKHLITATGQRVTLRCSPRSGDLSVYWYQQSLDQGLQFLIQYYNGEERAKGNILERFSAQQFPDLHSELNLSSLELGDSALYFCASSPGLQNIQYFGAGTRLSVL.

The rearrangement links TRBV2 to TRBJ2-1, with D maybe TRBD2 (6 bases). CDR1 and CDR2 from the germline V gene are SNHLY and FYNNEI. The V end lost 11 bases, the J end lost 5 bases, and 22 bases lay between the germline ends. The CDR3 has 15 residues. CDR3 amino acids: CAAPRGTGLNNEQFF. The CDR3 DNA is TGTGCCGCACCCCGCGGGACCGGCCTTAACAATGAGCAGTTCTTC.

The CDR3 sequence: CASSPGVEYGYTF. The CDR3 nucleotides read TGTGCCAGCAGCCCAGGGGTGGAGTATGGCTACACCTTC. The chain employs TRBV3-1 (or the pseudogene TRBV3-2) and TRBJ1-2, with D possibly being TRBD1 (6 bases). V dropped 4 bases and J dropped 5 bases, with 11 bases sitting between them. This CDR3 has 13 amino acids. Germline lookup yields CDR1 LGHDT and CDR2 YNNKEL (reference sequence).

V gene TRBV6-4 combines with J gene TRBJ2-3; 10 bases fit TRBD2. Germline CDR1 reads MRHNA; CDR2 reads SNTAGT. V lost 6 bases, J lost 6 bases, and 9 bases stayed unmatched. This CDR3 spans 15 amino acids. The CDR3 region is CASSAGTSEADTQYF. CDR3 DNA: TGTGCCAGCAGCGCCGGGACTAGCGAGGCGGATACGCAGTATTTT.

This sequence joins TRBV13 and TRBJ1-6, with 9 bases identical to TRBD1. There are 17 residues in the CDR3. V was pared by 5 bases and J by 7 bases, with 12 bases of the junction left unmatched. The V gene's germline CDR1 is PRHDT and CDR2 FYEKMQ (reference sequence). CDR3 coding DNA: TGTGCCAGCAGCCCGGGACAGGGTCGCTCCCAGAATTCACCCCTCCACTTT. It is translated as CASSPGQGRSQNSPLHF.

V and J are TRBV7-3 and TRBJ2-2; TRBD2 matches at 7 bases. The CDR3 runs to 16 residues. V was pared by 5 bases and J by 1 base, with 7 bases of the junction left unmatched. Germline CDR1 and CDR2: SGHTA and FQGTGA. DNA for the CDR3: TGTGCCAGCAGCCCCCGGGGCGGGGGGAACACCGGGGAGCTGTTTTTT. Protein: CASSPRGGGNTGELFF.

This chain connects TRBV6-2 or TRBV6-3 to TRBJ2-5; D is perhaps TRBD1 (6 bases). Germline lookup yields CDR1 MNHEY and CDR2 SVGEGT. V was shortened by 0 bases and J by 4 bases, with 15 bases between the two germline ends. This CDR3 spans 16 amino acids. The CDR3 loop reads CASSYSSTGRGETQYF. CDR3 in DNA: TGTGCCAGCAGTTACTCGTCTACAGGGCGCGGAGAGACCCAGTACTTC.